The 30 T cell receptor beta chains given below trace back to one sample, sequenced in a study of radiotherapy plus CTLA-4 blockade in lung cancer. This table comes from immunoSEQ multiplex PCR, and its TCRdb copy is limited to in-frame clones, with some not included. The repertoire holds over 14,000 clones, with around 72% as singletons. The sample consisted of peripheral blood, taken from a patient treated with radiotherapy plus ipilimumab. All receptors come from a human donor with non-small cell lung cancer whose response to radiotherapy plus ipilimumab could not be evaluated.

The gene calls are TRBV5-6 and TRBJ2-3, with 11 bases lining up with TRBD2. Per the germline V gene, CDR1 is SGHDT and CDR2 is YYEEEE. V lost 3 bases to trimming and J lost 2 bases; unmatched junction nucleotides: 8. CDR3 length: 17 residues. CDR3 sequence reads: CASSSLLAGANTDTQYF. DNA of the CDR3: TGTGCCAGCAGCTCCTTACTAGCGGGGGCGAACACAGATACGCAGTATTTT. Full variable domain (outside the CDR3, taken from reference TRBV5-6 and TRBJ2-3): DAGVTQSPTHLIKTRGQQVTLRCSPKSGHDTVSWYQQALGQGPQFIFQYYEEEERQRGNFPDRFSGHQFPNYSSELNVNALLLGDSALYLCASSSLLAGANTDTQYFGPGTRLTVL.

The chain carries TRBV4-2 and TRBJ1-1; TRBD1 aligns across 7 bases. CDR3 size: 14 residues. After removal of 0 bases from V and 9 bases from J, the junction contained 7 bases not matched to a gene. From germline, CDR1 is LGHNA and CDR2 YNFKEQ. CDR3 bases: TGTGCCAGCAGCCAAGAAGGAGGGGGCGAGCAAGCTTTCTTT. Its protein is CASSQEGGGEQAFF.

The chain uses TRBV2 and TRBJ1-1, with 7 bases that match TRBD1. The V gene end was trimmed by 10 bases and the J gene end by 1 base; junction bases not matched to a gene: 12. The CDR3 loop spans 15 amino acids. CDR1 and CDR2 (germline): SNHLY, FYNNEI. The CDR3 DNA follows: TGTGCCATCCCCCGAGGGACAGAAAAGAACACTGAAGCTTTCTTT. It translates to CAIPRGTEKNTEAFF.

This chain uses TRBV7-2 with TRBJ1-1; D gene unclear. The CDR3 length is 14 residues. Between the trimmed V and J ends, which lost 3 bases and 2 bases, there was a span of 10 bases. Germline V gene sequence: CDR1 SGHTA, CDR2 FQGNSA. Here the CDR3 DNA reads TGTGCCAGCAGCTTTGGACGGGAAAACACTGAAGCTTTCTTT. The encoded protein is CASSFGRENTEAFF.

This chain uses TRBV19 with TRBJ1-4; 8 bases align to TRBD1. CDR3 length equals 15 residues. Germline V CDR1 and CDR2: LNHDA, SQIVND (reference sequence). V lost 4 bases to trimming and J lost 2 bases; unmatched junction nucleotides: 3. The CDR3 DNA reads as TGTGCCAGTAGTACTAGGACAGGGACTAATGAAAAACTGTTTTTT. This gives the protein CASSTRTGTNEKLFF.

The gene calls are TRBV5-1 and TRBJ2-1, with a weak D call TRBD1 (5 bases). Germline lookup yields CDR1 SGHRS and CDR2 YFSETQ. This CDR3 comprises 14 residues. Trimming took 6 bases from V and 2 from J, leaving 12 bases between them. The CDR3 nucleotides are TGCGCCAGCACCTTAGACAGCACCTACAATGAGCAGTTCTTC. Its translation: CASTLDSTYNEQFF. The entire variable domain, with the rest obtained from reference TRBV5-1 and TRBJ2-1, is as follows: KAGVTQTPRYLIKTRGQQVTLSCSPISGHRSVSWYQQTPGQGLQFLFEYFSETQRNKGNFPGRFSGRQFSNSRSEMNVSTLELGDSALYLCASTLDSTYNEQFFGPGTRLTVL.

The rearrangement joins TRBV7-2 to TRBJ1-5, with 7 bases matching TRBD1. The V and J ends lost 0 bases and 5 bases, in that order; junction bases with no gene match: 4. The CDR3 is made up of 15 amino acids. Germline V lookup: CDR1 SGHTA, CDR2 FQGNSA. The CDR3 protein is CASSLAGQIYQPQHF. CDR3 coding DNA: TGTGCCAGCAGCTTAGCGGGACAGATCTATCAGCCCCAGCATTTT.

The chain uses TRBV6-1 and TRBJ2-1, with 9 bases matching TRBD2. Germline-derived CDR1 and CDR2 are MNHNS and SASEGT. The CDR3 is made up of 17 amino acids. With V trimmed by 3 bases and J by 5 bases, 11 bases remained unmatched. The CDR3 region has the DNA TGTGCCAGCAGTGAGACAAGCGGGGGGAAATGGAACAATGAGCAGTTCTTC. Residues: CASSETSGGKWNNEQFF.

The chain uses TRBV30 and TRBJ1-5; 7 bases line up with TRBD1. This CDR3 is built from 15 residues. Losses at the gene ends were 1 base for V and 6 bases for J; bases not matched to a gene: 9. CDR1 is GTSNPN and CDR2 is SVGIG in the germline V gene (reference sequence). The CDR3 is CAWSGGGAQIQPQHF. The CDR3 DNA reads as TGTGCCTGGAGTGGAGGGGGCGCTCAGATTCAGCCCCAGCATTTT.

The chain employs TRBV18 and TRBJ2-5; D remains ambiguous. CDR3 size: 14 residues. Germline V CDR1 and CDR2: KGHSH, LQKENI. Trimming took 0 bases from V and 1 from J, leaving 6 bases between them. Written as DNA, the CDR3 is TGTGCCAGCTCACCACCGTCAGTCCAAGAGACCCAGTACTTC. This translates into CASSPPSVQETQYF.

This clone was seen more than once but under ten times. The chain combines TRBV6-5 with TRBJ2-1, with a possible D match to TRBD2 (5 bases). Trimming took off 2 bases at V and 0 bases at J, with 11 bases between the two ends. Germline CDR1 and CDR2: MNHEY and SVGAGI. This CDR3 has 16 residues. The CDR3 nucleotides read TGTGCCAGCAGTTACGGAGGTTTGAGCTCCTACAATGAGCAGTTCTTC. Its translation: CASSYGGLSSYNEQFF.

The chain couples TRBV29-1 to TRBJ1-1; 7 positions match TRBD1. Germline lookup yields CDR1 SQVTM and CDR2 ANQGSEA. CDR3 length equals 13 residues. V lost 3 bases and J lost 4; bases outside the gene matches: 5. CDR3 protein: CSVDETGSTEAFF. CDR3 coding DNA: TGCAGCGTTGATGAGACAGGGAGCACTGAAGCTTTCTTT.

CDR3 sequence reads: CASSLSSGSNEKLFF. The DNA for the CDR3 is TGTGCCAGCAGCTTATCTAGTGGATCTAATGAAAAACTGTTTTTT. The J gene is TRBJ1-4, the V gene TRBV7-8, with unresolved D. The V and J ends lost 2 bases and 3 bases respectively, with 10 bases between them. Germline V CDR1 and CDR2: SGHVS, FQNEAQ. The CDR3 covers 15 residues. Using reference TRBV7-8 and TRBJ1-4 for the parts outside the CDR3, the full variable domain is GAGVSQSPRYKVAKRGQDVALRCDPISGHVSLFWYQQALGQGPEFLTYFQNEAQLDKSGLPSDRFFAERPEGSVSTLKIQRTQQEDSAVYLCASSLSSGSNEKLFFGSGTQLSVL.

This CDR3 is CASSSGTGGLNEQFF. CDR3 in DNA: TGTGCCAGCAGCAGTGGGACAGGGGGCCTCAATGAGCAGTTCTTC. The chain couples TRBV7-6 to TRBJ2-1, with 12 bases that match TRBD1. The CDR3 covers 15 residues. Germline V gene data show CDR1 as SGHVS and CDR2 as FNYEAQ. V dropped 5 bases and J dropped 6; count of bases not matched to a gene: 5.

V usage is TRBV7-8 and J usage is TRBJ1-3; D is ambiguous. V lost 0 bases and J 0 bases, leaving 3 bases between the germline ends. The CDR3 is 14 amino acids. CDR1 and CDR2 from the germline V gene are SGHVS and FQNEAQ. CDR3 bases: TGTGCCAGCAGCTTAGCTCACTCTGGAAACACCATATATTTT. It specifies CASSLAHSGNTIYF. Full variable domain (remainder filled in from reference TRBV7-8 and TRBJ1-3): GAGVSQSPRYKVAKRGQDVALRCDPISGHVSLFWYQQALGQGPEFLTYFQNEAQLDKSGLPSDRFFAERPEGSVSTLKIQRTQQEDSAVYLCASSLAHSGNTIYFGEGSWLTVV.

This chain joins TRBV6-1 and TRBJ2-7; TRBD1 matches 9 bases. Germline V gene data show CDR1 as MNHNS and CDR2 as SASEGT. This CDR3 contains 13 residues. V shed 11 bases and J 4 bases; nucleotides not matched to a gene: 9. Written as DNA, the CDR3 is TGTGCCCACGGCGGGACAGGGTATTACGAGCAGTACGTC. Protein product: CAHGGTGYYEQYV.

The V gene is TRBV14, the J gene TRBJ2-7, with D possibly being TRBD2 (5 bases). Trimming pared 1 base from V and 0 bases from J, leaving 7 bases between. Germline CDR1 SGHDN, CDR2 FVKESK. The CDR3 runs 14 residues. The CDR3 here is CASSQVGSSYEQYF. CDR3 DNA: TGTGCCAGCAGCCAAGTTGGGAGCTCCTACGAGCAGTACTTC.

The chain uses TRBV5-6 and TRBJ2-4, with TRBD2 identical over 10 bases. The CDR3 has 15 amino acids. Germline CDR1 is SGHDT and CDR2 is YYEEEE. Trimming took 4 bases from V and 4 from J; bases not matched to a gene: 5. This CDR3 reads CASSTSGGVKNIQYF. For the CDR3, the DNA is TGTGCCAGCAGCACGAGCGGGGGGGTGAAAAACATTCAGTACTTC.

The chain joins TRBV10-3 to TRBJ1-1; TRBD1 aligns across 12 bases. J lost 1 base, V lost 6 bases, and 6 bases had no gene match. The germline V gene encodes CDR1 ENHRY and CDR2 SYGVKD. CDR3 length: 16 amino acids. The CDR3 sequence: CAIRSGQGAQNTEAFF. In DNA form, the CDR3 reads TGTGCCATCAGATCGGGACAGGGGGCCCAGAACACTGAAGCTTTCTTT.

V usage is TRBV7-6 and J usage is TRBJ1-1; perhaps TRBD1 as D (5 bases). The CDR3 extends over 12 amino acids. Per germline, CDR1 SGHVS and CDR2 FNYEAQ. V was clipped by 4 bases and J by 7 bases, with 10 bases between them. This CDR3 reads CASSSLDSEAFF. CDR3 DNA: TGTGCCAGCAGCTCCCTCGACAGTGAAGCTTTCTTT.

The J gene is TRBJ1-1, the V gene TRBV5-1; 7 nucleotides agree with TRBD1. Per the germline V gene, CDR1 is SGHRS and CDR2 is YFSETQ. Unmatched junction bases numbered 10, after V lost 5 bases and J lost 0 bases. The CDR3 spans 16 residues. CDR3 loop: CASRPDRATMNTEAFF. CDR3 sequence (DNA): TGCGCCAGCAGGCCCGACAGGGCGACCATGAACACTGAAGCTTTCTTT.

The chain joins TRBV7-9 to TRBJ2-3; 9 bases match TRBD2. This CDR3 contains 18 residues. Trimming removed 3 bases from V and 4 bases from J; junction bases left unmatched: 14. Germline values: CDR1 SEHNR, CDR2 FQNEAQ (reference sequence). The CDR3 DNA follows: TGTGCCAGCAGCTTCCAGAGACCGGGACTAGCTTTTGCAGATACGCAGTATTTT. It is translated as CASSFQRPGLAFADTQYF. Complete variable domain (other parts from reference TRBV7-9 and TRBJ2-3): DTGVSQNPRHKITKRGQNVTFRCDPISEHNRLYWYRQTLGQGPEFLTYFQNEAQLEKSRLLSDRFSAERPKGSFSTLEIQRTEQGDSAMYLCASSFQRPGLAFADTQYFGPGTRLTVL.

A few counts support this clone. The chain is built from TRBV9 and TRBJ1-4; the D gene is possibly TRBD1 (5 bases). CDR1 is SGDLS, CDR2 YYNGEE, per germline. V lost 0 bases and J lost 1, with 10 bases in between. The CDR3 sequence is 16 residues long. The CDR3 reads CASSVAPRETNEKLFF. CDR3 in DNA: TGTGCCAGCAGCGTAGCTCCCAGGGAAACTAATGAAAAACTGTTTTTT.

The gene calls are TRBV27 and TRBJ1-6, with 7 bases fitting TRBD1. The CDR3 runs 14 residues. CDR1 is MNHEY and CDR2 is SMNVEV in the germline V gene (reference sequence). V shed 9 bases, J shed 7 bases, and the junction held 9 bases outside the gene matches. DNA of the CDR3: TGTGCCAGTACCCCGGGACAGAAAAATTCACCCCTCCACTTT. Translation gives CASTPGQKNSPLHF.

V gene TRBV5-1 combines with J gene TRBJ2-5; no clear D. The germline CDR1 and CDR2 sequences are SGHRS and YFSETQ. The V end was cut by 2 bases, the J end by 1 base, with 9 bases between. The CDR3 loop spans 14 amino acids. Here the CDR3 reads CASSFIPTQETQYF. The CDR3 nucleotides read TGCGCCAGCAGCTTCATACCTACCCAAGAGACCCAGTACTTC. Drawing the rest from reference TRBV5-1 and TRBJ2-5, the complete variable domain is KAGVTQTPRYLIKTRGQQVTLSCSPISGHRSVSWYQQTPGQGLQFLFEYFSETQRNKGNFPGRFSGRQFSNSRSEMNVSTLELGDSALYLCASSFIPTQETQYFGPGTRLLVL.

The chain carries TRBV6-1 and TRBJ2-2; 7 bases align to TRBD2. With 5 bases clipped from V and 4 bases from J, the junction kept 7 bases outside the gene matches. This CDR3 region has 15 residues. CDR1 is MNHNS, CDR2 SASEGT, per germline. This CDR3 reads CASSPLAGGTGELFF. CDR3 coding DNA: TGTGCCAGCAGTCCCTTAGCGGGCGGCACCGGGGAGCTGTTTTTT.

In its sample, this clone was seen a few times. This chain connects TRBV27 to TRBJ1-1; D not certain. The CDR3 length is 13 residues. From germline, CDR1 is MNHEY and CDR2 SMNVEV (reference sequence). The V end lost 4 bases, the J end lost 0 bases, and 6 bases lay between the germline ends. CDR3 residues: CASSSVMNTEAFF. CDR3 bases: TGTGCCAGCAGTTCAGTCATGAACACTGAAGCTTTCTTT.

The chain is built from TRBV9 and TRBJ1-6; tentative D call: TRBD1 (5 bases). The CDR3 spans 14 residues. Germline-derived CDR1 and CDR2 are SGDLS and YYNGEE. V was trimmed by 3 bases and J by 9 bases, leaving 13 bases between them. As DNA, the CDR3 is TGTGCCAGCAGCGAAACAGGAACGACTTCACCCCTCCACTTT. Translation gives CASSETGTTSPLHF. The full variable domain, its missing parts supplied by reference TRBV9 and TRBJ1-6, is DSGVTQTPKHLITATGQRVTLRCSPRSGDLSVYWYQQSLDQGLQFLIQYYNGEERAKGNILERFSAQQFPDLHSELNLSSLELGDSALYFCASSETGTTSPLHFGNGTRLTVT.

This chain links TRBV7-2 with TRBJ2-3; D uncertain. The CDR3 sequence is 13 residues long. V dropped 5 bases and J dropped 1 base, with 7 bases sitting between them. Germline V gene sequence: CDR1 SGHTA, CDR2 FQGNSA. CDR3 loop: CASSTSGTDTQYF. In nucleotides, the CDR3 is TGTGCCAGCAGCACTTCCGGCACAGATACGCAGTATTTT.

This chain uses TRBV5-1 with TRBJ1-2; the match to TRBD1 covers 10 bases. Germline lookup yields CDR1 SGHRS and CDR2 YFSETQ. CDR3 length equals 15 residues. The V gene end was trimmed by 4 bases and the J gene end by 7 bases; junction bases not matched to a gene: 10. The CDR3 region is CASSGDDRGRSGYTF. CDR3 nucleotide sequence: TGCGCCAGCAGCGGGGACGACAGGGGGCGATCTGGCTACACCTTC.